This TCR beta chain emerged from a study of shared clonotypes between healthy human individuals. Study details: Donor ages ranged 18 to 49 years: a couple of women, a few men.

Points from the study as a whole: Compared with clonotypes that all four donors shared, non-shared clonotypes had lower generation probabilities.

Notes on this clone: As yet, its antigen is unknown.

For every subset, genomic DNA was evenly distributed across several immunoSEQ plates. Per the original data handling: Junction-only sequences without quality scores were provided by ImmunoSEQ, so filtering was different. Generated by immunoSEQ multiplex PCR, the TCRdb table keeps only in-frame clones and is missing some. That table gives V, J and clone size, and the DNA gave D and trimming. The sample includes under 850,000 clones, roughly 72% of them seen just once. This CDR3 is built from 12 residues. V was trimmed by 7 bases and J by 7 bases, leaving 10 bases between them. CDR1 and CDR2 from the germline V gene are SNHLY and FYNNEI.

The V and J genes are TRBV2 and TRBJ1-4, with D possibly TRBD1 on 5 matching bases. The sequencing input was memory CD4+ T cells sorted from blood. Described subset: CD45RA-negative fraction. The receptor's source is a woman aged 25 to 45 in good health. The CDR3 loop reads CASMGLGEKLFF. The CDR3 bases are TGTGCCAGCATGGGACTAGGTGAAAAACTGTTTTTT.